These 30 T cell receptor beta chains came from one sample sequenced in a study of T cell responses to AZD1222 COVID-19 vaccine. Sequencing used immunoSEQ multiplex PCR; TCRdb keeps in-frame clones, though not all of them. The sample holds 85,000 to 130,000 clones, 90% seen once. The sample was peripheral blood, taken 28 days after the second AZD1222 dose. Receptors originate from an adult who received the AZD1222 COVID-19 vaccine.

The J gene is TRBJ2-2, the V gene TRBV24-1; TRBD1 matches at 8 bases. This CDR3 has 16 residues. The junction had 4 bases not matched to a gene; V was cut back by 4 bases and J by 1 base. From germline, CDR1 is KGHDR and CDR2 SFDVKD. The CDR3 here is CATSDPGQGNTGELFF. The DNA for the CDR3 is TGTGCCACCAGTGACCCCGGACAGGGGAACACCGGGGAGCTGTTTTTT.

V is TRBV5-1 and J is TRBJ1-4; the D is unclear. CDR3 length equals 15 residues. Between the trimmed V and J ends, which lost 0 bases and 0 bases, there was a span of 6 bases. From germline, CDR1 is SGHRS and CDR2 YFSETQ. The CDR3 DNA is TGCGCCAGCAGCTTGGGTGGGGCAACTAATGAAAAACTGTTTTTT. This encodes CASSLGGATNEKLFF.

The chain is built from TRBV27 and TRBJ1-6; perhaps TRBD1 as D (5 bases). CDR1 is MNHEY, CDR2 SMNVEV, per germline (reference sequence). The CDR3 is made up of 14 amino acids. The V end was cut by 6 bases, the J end by 7 bases, with 13 bases between. The CDR3 spells CASRFWGDNSPLHF. CDR3 DNA: TGTGCCAGCAGATTCTGGGGCGACAATTCACCCCTCCACTTT.

V usage is TRBV7-9 and J usage is TRBJ2-5; D is ambiguous. Looked up from germline, CDR1 is SEHNR and CDR2 is FQNEAQ (reference sequence). Trimming took 6 bases from V and 1 from J, leaving 15 bases between them. CDR3 length: 15 amino acids. In DNA form, the CDR3 reads TGTGCCAGCAGTCGACTCCGTACCCTCCAAGAGACCCAGTACTTC. Amino acids: CASSRLRTLQETQYF.

V usage is TRBV7-8 and J usage is TRBJ2-7, with a tentative D call TRBD1 (6 bases). V lost 5 bases and J 2 bases, leaving 19 bases between the germline ends. The CDR3 spans 16 residues. Germline values: CDR1 SGHVS, CDR2 FQNEAQ. CDR3: CASSARAGVGAYEQYF. CDR3 sequence (DNA): TGTGCCAGCAGCGCCCGAGCAGGGGTGGGGGCCTACGAGCAGTACTTC.

The chain links TRBV18 to TRBJ2-7; 11 bases agree with TRBD2. V lost 8 bases and J lost 3; bases outside the gene matches: 6. The CDR3 has 14 amino acids. In germline, CDR1 is KGHSH, CDR2 LQKENI. The CDR3: CASTAGTSGYEQYF. CDR3 DNA sequence: TGTGCCAGCACGGCCGGGACTAGCGGCTACGAGCAGTACTTC.

The V and J genes are TRBV9 and TRBJ1-2, with D hard to call. Trimming shortened V by 3 bases and J by 4 bases, and 13 bases separated the two germline ends. Per germline, CDR1 SGDLS and CDR2 YYNGEE. The CDR3 has 14 residues. The CDR3 loop reads CASSAGKTVYGYTF. CDR3 coding DNA: TGTGCCAGCAGCGCTGGGAAGACCGTCTATGGCTACACCTTC.

The V and J genes are TRBV12-3 or TRBV12-4 and TRBJ2-7; a possible D gene is TRBD1 (6 bases). The ends were cut back, 5 bases at V and 6 bases at J, with 11 bases in the middle. CDR3 length: 12 amino acids. CDR3 nucleotide sequence: TGTGCCAGCAGTCGTGGACAGTTCGAGCAGTACTTC. This codes for CASSRGQFEQYF.

About this clone itself: Relative to the germline gene, one junction end is altered; a read error may explain this. This specimen includes other DNA sequences encoding the same CDR3. This chain connects TRBV6-5 to TRBJ2-2; D not certain. The CDR3 is made up of 13 amino acids. From germline, CDR1 is MNHEY and CDR2 SVGAGI. This chain's CDR3 is CASSYSNTGELFF. The CDR3 coding sequence is TGTGCCAGCAGTTACTCGAATACCGGGGAGCTGTTTTTT.

This clone was seen a few times. V usage is TRBV7-2 and J usage is TRBJ1-6, with D possibly matching TRBD1 (5 bases). CDR1 and CDR2 (germline): SGHTA, FQGNSA. The CDR3 extends over 15 amino acids. The V gene lost 5 bases and the J gene lost 5 bases, with 13 bases spanning the gap. The CDR3 here is CASSTRRGNNSPLHF. Written as DNA, the CDR3 is TGTGCCAGCAGCACCCGGAGGGGTAATAATTCACCCCTCCACTTT.

The V and J genes are TRBV19 and TRBJ2-7, with D perhaps TRBD2 (6 bases). This CDR3 has 16 amino acids. Germline CDR1 is LNHDA and CDR2 is SQIVND (reference sequence). Trimming cost V 8 bases and J 0 bases, with 20 bases left between them. As DNA, the CDR3 is TGTGCCAGTGGCCCTGGTAATAGCGGAATCTCCTACGAGCAGTACTTC. The encoded protein is CASGPGNSGISYEQYF.

The chain couples TRBV2 to TRBJ2-1; D may match TRBD1 or TRBD2 (5 bases each). CDR3 size: 13 residues. Looked up from germline, CDR1 is SNHLY and CDR2 is FYNNEI. V was cut by 2 bases and J by 10 bases, with 12 bases left in between. The CDR3 sequence: CASSEIVGEEQFF. The CDR3 DNA reads TGTGCCAGCAGTGAAATCGTGGGGGAGGAGCAGTTCTTC.

This sequence joins TRBV5-1 and TRBJ1-3; TRBD1 is a possible D gene (5 bases). Trimming pared 2 bases from V and 0 bases from J, leaving 12 bases between. The CDR3 has 16 residues. Germline V CDR1 and CDR2: SGHRS, YFSETQ. CDR3 sequence: CASSFLSGISGNTIYF. Here the CDR3 DNA reads TGCGCCAGCAGCTTCCTTTCAGGGATCTCTGGAAACACCATATATTTT.

This clone occurred once. The chain joins TRBV19 to TRBJ1-4; unclear D gene. This CDR3 has 13 amino acids. Trimming left V 4 bases short and J 8 bases short, with 11 bases between. The germline V gene has CDR1 LNHDA and CDR2 SQIVND (reference sequence). The CDR3 region has the DNA TGTGCCAGTAGTACAGACCGGGGAGAAAAACTGTTTTTT. This sequence encodes CASSTDRGEKLFF.

This clone came up a few times. This chain links TRBV18 with TRBJ1-1; D might be TRBD1 (5 bases). V lost 2 bases and J 1 base, leaving 14 bases between the germline ends. Germline V gene data show CDR1 as KGHSH and CDR2 as LQKENI. The CDR3 extends over 16 amino acids. For the CDR3, the DNA is TGTGCCAGCTCACCAGCAGGCGAGGGGTGGAACACTGAAGCTTTCTTT. Its translation: CASSPAGEGWNTEAFF.

This chain uses TRBV5-4 with TRBJ2-2; 13 bases fit TRBD2. The CDR3 extends over 18 amino acids. Germline-derived CDR1 and CDR2 are SGHNT and YYREEE (reference sequence). Trimming removed 4 bases from V and 1 base from J; junction bases left unmatched: 7. The CDR3 reads CASSPGLAGAQNTGELFF. The CDR3 bases are TGTGCCAGCAGCCCCGGACTAGCGGGGGCCCAGAACACCGGGGAGCTGTTTTTT.

The CDR3 DNA reads TGTGCCAGCAGCGACCCTGTCATAGCGGGGGGGCCGGGCTCCTACAATGAGCAGTTCTTC. This encodes CASSDPVIAGGPGSYNEQFF. The chain employs TRBV9 and TRBJ2-1; 11 nucleotides agree with TRBD2. Germline CDR1 is SGDLS and CDR2 is YYNGEE. The junction had 14 bases not matched to a gene; V was cut back by 3 bases and J by 0 bases. The CDR3 runs 20 residues.

By sample share, this clone is medium-sized. This rearrangement joins TRBV9 to TRBJ2-3, with TRBD2 matching over 9 bases. The CDR3 is 15 amino acids. V was clipped by 0 bases and J by 4 bases; unmatched bases: 3. CDR1 SGDLS and CDR2 YYNGEE come from the germline V gene. CDR3 nucleotides: TGTGCCAGCAGCGTAGTTGCGGGGGGGTCAGATACGCAGTATTTT. It translates to CASSVVAGGSDTQYF. Complete variable domain (other parts from reference TRBV9 and TRBJ2-3): DSGVTQTPKHLITATGQRVTLRCSPRSGDLSVYWYQQSLDQGLQFLIQYYNGEERAKGNILERFSAQQFPDLHSELNLSSLELGDSALYFCASSVVAGGSDTQYFGPGTRLTVL.

V gene TRBV7-2 combines with J gene TRBJ2-1; D is possibly TRBD1 (6 bases). Germline lookup yields CDR1 SGHTA and CDR2 FQGNSA. V was trimmed by 2 bases and J by 4 bases, leaving 24 bases between them. The CDR3 is 19 residues long. The DNA of the CDR3 is TGTGCCAGCAGCTTACGGGTTCTGGGGGCCTCCCCTCTTTACAATGAGCAGTTCTTC. It codes for CASSLRVLGASPLYNEQFF.

The chain has TRBV5-1 and TRBJ1-1; D call uncertain. CDR1 and CDR2 (germline): SGHRS, YFSETQ. Deletions cut 1 base from V and 0 bases from J, with 4 bases between. This CDR3 is built from 13 residues. The CDR3 region is CASSLLLNTEAFF. The CDR3 region has the DNA TGCGCCAGCAGCTTGTTATTGAACACTGAAGCTTTCTTT.

This chain connects TRBV29-1 to TRBJ2-2; D tentatively reads TRBD1 or TRBD2 (6 bases each). V was trimmed by 4 bases and J by 4 bases, leaving 10 bases between them. Germline loops: CDR1 SQVTM, CDR2 ANQGSEA. The CDR3 runs to 13 residues. CDR3 nucleotide sequence: TGCAGCGTTGTCGGGGGCGGCACCGGGGAGCTGTTTTTT. This encodes CSVVGGGTGELFF.

The chain employs TRBV18 and TRBJ1-2; D gene unclear. Germline CDR1 reads KGHSH; CDR2 reads LQKENI. Between the trimmed V and J ends, which lost 0 bases and 4 bases, there was a span of 15 bases. The CDR3 spans 16 residues. CDR3 sequence (DNA): TGTGCCAGCTCACCACCGAGCCCCGCACGGTCCTATGGCTACACCTTC. Protein product: CASSPPSPARSYGYTF.

V gene TRBV7-9 combines with J gene TRBJ2-2; possibly TRBD1 for D (6 bases). CDR3 length: 15 residues. Trimming took off 6 bases at V and 6 bases at J, with 17 bases between the two ends. Germline V gene data show CDR1 as SEHNR and CDR2 as FQNEAQ (reference sequence). CDR3 residues: CASRLSGTLPGELFF. The CDR3 DNA sequence: TGTGCCAGCAGGCTCTCCGGGACACTGCCCGGGGAGCTGTTTTTT. The full variable domain, completed using reference TRBV7-9 and TRBJ2-2, is DTGVSQNPRHKITKRGQNVTFRCDPISEHNRLYWYRQTLGQGPEFLTYFQNEAQLEKSRLLSDRFSAERPKGSFSTLEIQRTEQGDSAMYLCASRLSGTLPGELFFGEGSRLTVL.

The V call is TRBV6-5, the J call TRBJ2-3; no clear D gene. Per germline, CDR1 MNHEY and CDR2 SVGAGI. The CDR3 covers 16 residues. V lost 4 bases, J lost 2 bases, and 16 bases lay in between. The CDR3 bases are TGTGCCAGCAGTTTACAGCCCCCTGGGAACACAGATACGCAGTATTTT. Amino acids: CASSLQPPGNTDTQYF.

The chain links TRBV3-1 (or the pseudogene TRBV3-2) to TRBJ1-5; weak D call: TRBD1 (5 bases). Trimming stripped 0 bases from V and 10 bases from J, with 19 bases between. This CDR3 comprises 16 residues. In germline, CDR1 is LGHDT, CDR2 YNNKEL (reference sequence). This CDR3 reads CASSQDHGGSGRPQHF. The CDR3 bases are TGTGCCAGCAGCCAAGATCATGGGGGTTCAGGGCGACCCCAGCATTTT.

This rearrangement joins TRBV10-3 to TRBJ1-3, with unresolved D. This CDR3 region has 14 residues. Trimming took off 3 bases at V and 2 bases at J, with 8 bases between the two ends. Germline CDR1 reads ENHRY; CDR2 reads SYGVKD. CDR3 bases: TGTGCCATCAGTGACCGGAGGACTGGAAACACCATATATTTT. Protein sequence: CAISDRRTGNTIYF.

This clone has just a few counts. The gene calls are TRBV19 and TRBJ2-7, with 9 bases lining up with TRBD2. The junction had 16 bases not matched to a gene; V was cut back by 6 bases and J by 4 bases. The CDR3 has 17 amino acids. Germline CDR1 LNHDA, CDR2 SQIVND (reference sequence). This chain's CDR3 is CASSKAVVAGGIYEQYF. Written as DNA, the CDR3 is TGTGCCAGTAGCAAGGCGGTCGTGGCGGGGGGGATATACGAGCAGTACTTC.

The chain recombines TRBV5-6 with TRBJ1-2; maybe TRBD1 (6 bases). The CDR3 is made up of 15 amino acids. Germline CDR1 and CDR2: SGHDT and YYEEEE. Trimming removed 4 bases from V and 7 bases from J, with 20 bases in between. CDR3: CASSGGAWDSGGYTF. CDR3 bases: TGTGCCAGCAGCGGGGGGGCGTGGGACTCCGGTGGCTACACCTTC.

V is TRBV19 and J is TRBJ2-7; TRBD1 might be the D (5 bases). The CDR3 loop spans 14 amino acids. CDR1 is LNHDA and CDR2 is SQIVND in the germline V gene (reference sequence). The V gene lost 5 bases and the J gene lost 3 bases, with 14 bases spanning the gap. The CDR3 DNA reads TGTGCCAGTAGTCGACAGACCACCCTCTACGAGCAGTACTTC. Its protein is CASSRQTTLYEQYF.

V usage is TRBV3-1 (or the pseudogene TRBV3-2) and J usage is TRBJ1-5, with D perhaps matching TRBD1 (6 bases). Germline V CDR1 and CDR2: LGHDT, YNNKEL (reference sequence). The CDR3 runs to 15 residues. Deletions cut 3 bases from V and 1 base from J, with 10 bases between. Written as DNA, the CDR3 is TGTGCCAGCAGCCAGGGGGGGGCGAGCAATCAGCCCCAGCATTTT. Its protein is CASSQGGASNQPQHF.